This is a list of T cell receptor beta chains from one sample in a study of OX40 agonist ivuxolimab in advanced cancers. Profiled with immunoSEQ multiplex PCR; TCRdb holds only in-frame clones, not every one. The sample has roughly 80,000 clones, approximately 83% seen once. The material was CD4+ or CD8+ T cells sorted from blood, obtained in a trial of the OX40 agonist ivuxolimab. The receptors derive from an adult with an advanced solid tumor such as melanoma, head and neck, liver or kidney cancer. CDR3s include the opening cysteine and the closing phenylalanine or tryptophan.

CDR3aa,v_gene,j_gene
CASSLGLYQETQYF,TRBV7-9,TRBJ2-5
CASSPPGGARETQYF,TRBV18,TRBJ2-5
CASFQGGTDSPLHF,TRBV18,TRBJ1-6
CASSLSDFQGYEQYF,TRBV27,TRBJ2-7
CASSPGQGARQPQHF,TRBV18,TRBJ1-5
CASSYSRGGTEAFF,TRBV6-8,TRBJ1-1
CASSPQSAGATDTQYF,TRBV11-2,TRBJ2-3
CASSTDYGGDTQYF,TRBV19,TRBJ2-3
CASSAFRELGQQYF,TRBV2,TRBJ2-7
CASSQDSGGLGYEQYF,TRBV4-1,TRBJ2-7
CASSPGAGILGYTF,TRBV5-1,TRBJ1-2
CSVEGGATGELFF,TRBV29-1,TRBJ2-2
CASSEGAGAGYTF,TRBV6-1,TRBJ1-2
CASSPPGQGVNEQFF,TRBV7-7,TRBJ2-1
CAWTRGDRSGSPQHF,TRBV30,TRBJ1-5
CASSQDTPGSEKLFF,TRBV4-3,TRBJ1-4
CASRFSGANVLTF,TRBV11-1,TRBJ2-6
CASKEDSSNREQYF,TRBV6-5,TRBJ2-7
CASGNSGGAWQETQYF,TRBV12-5,TRBJ2-5
CASSKLGQGAGEQFF,TRBV21-1,TRBJ2-1
CASSLRGAASTDTQYF,TRBV7-3,TRBJ2-3
CSVVLFYRTGNTEAFF,TRBV29-1,TRBJ1-1
CASSVQRGYGYTF,TRBV11-1,TRBJ1-2
CASSAAGTKPYNEQFF,TRBV6-1,TRBJ2-1
CASSPEGTGGYTF,TRBV6-4,TRBJ1-2
CASSTRLGSGGVNEQFF,TRBV21-1,TRBJ2-1
CASSQDPGTGISHGYTF,TRBV4-3,TRBJ1-2
CASGLVQKAGDTDTQYF,TRBV12-5,TRBJ2-3
CASSQALGRRGAEVRYNEQFF,TRBV4-2,TRBJ2-1
CAWSGELGGYTF,TRBV30,TRBJ1-2
CAWSVPRTDYEQYF,TRBV30,TRBJ2-7